This T cell receptor (beta chain) was profiled in a study of cytomegalovirus exposure and HLA in healthy donors (dated by TCRdb to about 2017). For the wider study: An earlier analysis of some 600 of the donors reported 250 to 300 Gb of sequence data and 95 million to 140 million unique TCR beta sequences obtained from about 180 million T cells. Approximately 300 gigabases of sequencing data and approximately 92 million unique TCR sequences made up an early release that covered approximately 700 HLA-typed donors. The genetic ancestry cluster associated with self-reported Caucasian donors included 81% of the approximately 400 genotyped donors. The aim of the study was to test whether cataloging public T cell receptors could identify signatures of past pathogen exposure. The T cell repertoires of 666 subjects were profiled by immunosequencing and related to cytomegalovirus serostatus. In addition to the first cohort of around 670 subjects, a separate validation cohort of approximately 130 different subjects was used. To predict cytomegalovirus infection status, the study brought together high-throughput TCR immunosequencing, statistical association of individual TCRs with disease status, and machine learning. In a later analysis, previously published TCR beta repertoires from 600 to 850 donors were re-analyzed and high-resolution HLA genotyping was added so that TCR occurrence patterns could be studied. In the later analysis, no new phenotypic data were used to find candidate immune exposures; instead, reliance was placed on TCR beta sequences and their occurrence across donors. An earlier analysis of several hundred of the donors applied high-throughput TCR beta sequencing to assess whether each TCR beta V gene segment acted as functional or pseudogenic. Alongside the repertoire data, information on donor age, sex, ethnicity and CMV serostatus was compiled. A later genetic analysis took genome-wide SNP genotypes for about 60% of the roughly 670 donors and used that subset as a discovery cohort. All discovery cohort repertoires had been generated on a single sequencing platform. HLA typing covered class I and class II loci at four-digit resolution. Typing coverage differed by locus: A, B, C, DRB1 and DQB1 were typed in about 629-630 donors, DQA1 in 500 to 550, DPA1 in some 570, and DPB1 in 400 to 490. Because of strong linkage in the cohort, a few DR-DQ haplotypes were treated as single units for association and clustering. On average, roughly 200,000 unique TCR beta nucleotide sequences were sequenced per donor among roughly 430 genotyped donors of the cohort, with roughly 18% of those sequences being non-productive.

In total, around 600 healthy bone marrow donors made up the cohort. At the time of sampling, every cohort member was nominally healthy, though immune exposures that went unrecorded were likely present. The donor tested CMV seropositive and was one of the 289 seropositive cohort members. Every donor gave a peripheral blood sample, and the peripheral blood mononuclear cells from that sample were used for TCR beta sequencing. Genomic DNA was extracted from the blood cell samples with the Qiagen DNeasy Blood Extraction Kit. Here is what the overall study found, with its caveats: In a later analysis, HLA-associated TCR beta chains showed more clonal expansion and lower generation probabilities than non-associated chains that were equally common. Because counts were too low, more than 15 rarely observed V segments, including chromosome 9 orphons, were excluded from the earlier analysis of 587 of the donors. A later analysis reported that several top co-occurrence clusters appeared linked to parvovirus B19, influenza, CMV and Epstein-Barr virus. HLA typing was unavailable for some donors at each locus, so association tests used only the typed subset. In both the original and validation cohorts, the classifier was reported to diagnose cytomegalovirus status with high specificity and sensitivity. In a later analysis, some 17,000 TCR beta sequences were associated with specific HLA alleles at a false discovery rate of 0.05. In this cohort, only TCR beta chains were sequenced, and detectable features were limited by the absence of alpha or paired-chain data. A group of highly shared sequence variants was considered likely to be a technical artifact of the sequencing pipeline. The only immune exposure information available for the cohort was CMV serostatus. It was suggested by the authors that the approach could potentially be generalized to other disease states and immunological phenotypes. A further reported finding was that TCR beta sequences accurately predicted the HLA-A and HLA-B alleles for most subjects in the first cohort. Most CMV-associated TCR beta chains appeared to be HLA-restricted in a later analysis, and the HLA associations seemed to be driven largely by CMV exposure. Linkage disequilibrium might explain the correlated functional status among segregating V segments, but an unknown experimental factor could not be excluded. A few of the identified cytomegalovirus-associated TCR beta chains were confirmed in vitro to be specific for cytomegalovirus antigens. An association between a missense DCLRE1C variant and V-gene and J-gene trimming of TCR beta chains was found in a later genetic analysis and replicated in an independent cohort. Strong co-occurrence of HLA alleles, especially DR and DQ, made assigning TCR associations to individual alleles difficult. In a later analysis, the rate of TCR association differed among HLA loci, with DRB1 alleles having the most associated TCRs and HLA-C alleles having the fewest. Across donors, most TCR sequences were observed very rarely, whereas some public TCRs were present in many individuals. Sequencing depth was assumed to be roughly uniform across donors in the presence/absence analyses, though that assumption may not hold. In an earlier analysis of 587 of the donors, most TCR beta V segments appeared in productive rearrangements about 87% or about 30% of the time, broadly matching IMGT annotations. Some IMGT-functional V segments, including TRBV6-2 and TRBV6-3, could not be distinguished by the 87-base-pair reads and were therefore excluded. The study listed around 160 TCR beta chains as associated with cytomegalovirus. Compared with the roughly 710-donor mean, donors in an Asian-associated ancestry cluster had fewer N-insertions in productive TCRs, according to a later genetic analysis.

Measured from the cysteine to the phenylalanine, the CDR3 is 14 residues long. The only DNA kept is the CDR3, 42 bases in frame from the first base. V and J are truncated by 10 bases and 9 bases respectively, leaving an intervening sequence of 22 bases. The germline V gene (reference sequence) supplies CDR1 LNHDA and CDR2 SQIVND. This clone was counted a few times. It has no known antigen specificity. Per-nucleotide qualities are absent, and no much larger clonotype sits a single base away. The library was built by means of the immunoSEQ multiplex PCR assay. A mixture of 60 forward primers for TCR Vbeta segments and 13 reverse primers for TCR Jbeta segments was used in the multiplex PCR. A multiplex PCR assay on genomic DNA amplified the CDR3 region of rearranged TCR beta genes. The Illumina HiSeq System was used to sequence the amplified TCR beta libraries as 87-base-pair reads. As for how the authors treated the data: A later analysis counted about 82 million unique TCR beta chains across the 666 repertoires, and around 9.9 million of these chains were shared by at least two donors. Raw reads were error-corrected and collapsed into unique sequences by a nearest-neighbor algorithm in which closely related sequences were merged to remove PCR and sequencing errors. V, D and J gene segments were assigned by aligning CDR3 sequences to IMGT reference sequences. Each retained sequence needed at least a six-nucleotide match to both a V gene segment and a J gene segment. Rearrangements were called productive when the CDR3 lacked stop codons and stayed in frame with V and J; all others were non-productive. Following IMGT convention, CDR3 was defined as the stretch from the second conserved V-encoded cysteine to the conserved J-encoded phenylalanine. The earlier analysis of some 580 of the donors excluded any sequence lacking an unambiguous match to a single V gene segment. An earlier analysis of a few hundred of the donors called V segments functional above 56.7% productive rearrangements and segregating when the between-donor standard deviation exceeded 5%. To diagnose cytomegalovirus status from the catalog of TCR beta chain sequences, a statistical classification framework was built. In a later analysis, TCR nucleotide sequences were compared against IMGT/GENE-DB human TR gene sequences so that V and J genes could be assigned. In a later analysis, CDR3 sequences and most-parsimonious VDJ recombination scenarios were assigned using the TCRdist pipeline. A later analysis defined each TCR beta chain by its CDR3 amino acid sequence plus V-gene family, and excluded reads lacking a unique V-gene family. In a later analysis, several hundred highly shared, low-generation-probability nucleotide sequences were removed to address suspected cross-contamination and a sequencing artifact. A later analysis calculated a clonal expansion index for each public chain from normalized within-repertoire ranks of inferred template counts. In a later analysis, generation probabilities were computed with a VDJ recombination model fitted to out-of-frame rearrangements, and the resulting probabilities were checked against IGoR. In a later analysis, hypergeometric tests were used to score TCR-TCR, TCR-HLA and TCR-CMV co-occurrence, with a repertoire-size bias correction applied to TCR pairs. False discovery rates were estimated in a later analysis by permuting HLA or CMV assignments 20 times. In a later analysis, co-occurring TCRs were grouped using DBSCAN, and TCRdist sequence similarity was added for clustering within HLA-allele-positive subsets. Repertoires with fewer than 30,000 or more than 120,000 public chains were left out of co-occurrence clustering, as were about 5 repertoires with anomalous nucleotide sharing. What TCRdb holds here is the immuneACCESS table cut down to in-frame rearrangements. Part of the clones is not present; checked against another copy, under half of the missing clones reflect an unresolved V gene, and the others are unexplained. The V and J calls and clone size are taken from that table; D and trimming were inferred from the DNA. This sample comprises roughly 150,000 clones, 60% to 75% of them detected only once. The leading ten clones occupy roughly 3% of the sample.

The clonotype originates from a woman in her fifties or sixties in good health and CMV-seropositive. This chain joins TRBV19 to TRBJ2-1, and perhaps TRBD2 as D gene, on 6 matching bases. Sequencing was performed on PBMCs. The DNA sequence is as follows: TGTGCCACACTGGGGAGGATTGGCCGGGGTGAGCAGTTCTTC. This sequence encodes CATLGRIGRGEQFF.